This T cell receptor beta chain was captured in a study of post-analysis software for immune sequencing data. Study results and limitations: TRBV5-6, TRBV5-1 and TRBV20-1 were among about 5 TRBV segments more frequent in patients than controls.

Germline-derived CDR1 and CDR2 are SQVTM and ANQGSEA. The CDR3 runs 13 residues. The V end lost 4 bases, the J end lost 3 bases, and 13 bases lay between the germline ends. This clonotype was counted a few times. The antigen remains unidentified. Unique molecular identifiers were built into the TCR beta cDNA libraries. TCRdb itself ran the PCR reads through MiXCR, one entry per CDR3 protein. The sample records some 690,000 distinct CDR3 sequences, roughly three fifths being singletons. The rearrangement joins TRBV29-1 to TRBJ2-7; weak D call: TRBD2 (7 bases). This clonotype originated in a girl aged 2 to 10 with multiple sclerosis. Sequenced material: blood. CDR3 in amino acids: CSVVGRGNYEQYF. The CDR3 DNA sequence: TGCAGCGTTGTTGGGAGGGGGAACTACGAGCAGTACTTC.